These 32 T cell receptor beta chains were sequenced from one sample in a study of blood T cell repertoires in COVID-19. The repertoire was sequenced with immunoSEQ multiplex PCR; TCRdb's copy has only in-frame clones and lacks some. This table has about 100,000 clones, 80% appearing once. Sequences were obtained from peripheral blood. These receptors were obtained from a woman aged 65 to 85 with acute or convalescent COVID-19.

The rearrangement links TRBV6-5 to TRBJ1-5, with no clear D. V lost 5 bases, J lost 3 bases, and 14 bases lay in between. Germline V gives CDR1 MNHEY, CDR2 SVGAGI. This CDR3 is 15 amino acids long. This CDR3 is CASSRAGITNQPQHF. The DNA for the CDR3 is TGTGCCAGCAGTAGGGCGGGGATAACCAATCAGCCCCAGCATTTT.

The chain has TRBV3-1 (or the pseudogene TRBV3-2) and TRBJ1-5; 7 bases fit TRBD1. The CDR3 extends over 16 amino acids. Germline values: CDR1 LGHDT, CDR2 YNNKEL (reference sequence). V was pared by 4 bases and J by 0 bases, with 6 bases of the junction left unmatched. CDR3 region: CASSPWTGASNQPQHF. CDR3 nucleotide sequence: TGTGCCAGCAGCCCATGGACAGGAGCTAGCAATCAGCCCCAGCATTTT.

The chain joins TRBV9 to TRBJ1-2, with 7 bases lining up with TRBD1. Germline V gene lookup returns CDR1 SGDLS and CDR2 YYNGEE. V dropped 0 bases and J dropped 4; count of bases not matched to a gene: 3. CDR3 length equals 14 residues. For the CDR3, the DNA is TGTGCCAGCAGCGTAGCTTGGGACAGCTATGGCTACACCTTC. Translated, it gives CASSVAWDSYGYTF.

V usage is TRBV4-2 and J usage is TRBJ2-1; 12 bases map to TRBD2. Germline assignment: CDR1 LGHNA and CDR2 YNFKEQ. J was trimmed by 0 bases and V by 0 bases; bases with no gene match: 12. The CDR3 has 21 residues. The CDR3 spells CASSQDYASGGALISYNEQFF. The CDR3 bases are TGTGCCAGCAGCCAAGATTACGCTAGCGGGGGGGCCCTAATCTCCTACAATGAGCAGTTCTTC.

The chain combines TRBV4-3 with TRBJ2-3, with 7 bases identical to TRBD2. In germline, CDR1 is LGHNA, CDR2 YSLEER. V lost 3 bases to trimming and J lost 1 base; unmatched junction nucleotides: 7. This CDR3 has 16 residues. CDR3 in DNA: TGCGCCAGCAGCCATCTCCTAGCGGCCGGCACAGATACGCAGTATTTT. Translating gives CASSHLLAAGTDTQYF.

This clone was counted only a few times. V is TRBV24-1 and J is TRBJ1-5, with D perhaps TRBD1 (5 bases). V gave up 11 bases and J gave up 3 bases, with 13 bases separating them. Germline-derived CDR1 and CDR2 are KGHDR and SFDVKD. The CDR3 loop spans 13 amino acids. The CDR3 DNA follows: TGTGCCATCCAACAGGTTGACAATCAGCCCCAGCATTTT. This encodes CAIQQVDNQPQHF.

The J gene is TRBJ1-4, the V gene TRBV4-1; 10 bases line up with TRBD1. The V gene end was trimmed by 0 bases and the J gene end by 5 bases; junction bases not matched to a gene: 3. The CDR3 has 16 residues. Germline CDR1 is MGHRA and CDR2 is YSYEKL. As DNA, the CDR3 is TGCGCCAGCAGCCAAGACCGGGACAGGGGAAATGAAAAACTGTTTTTT. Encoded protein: CASSQDRDRGNEKLFF.

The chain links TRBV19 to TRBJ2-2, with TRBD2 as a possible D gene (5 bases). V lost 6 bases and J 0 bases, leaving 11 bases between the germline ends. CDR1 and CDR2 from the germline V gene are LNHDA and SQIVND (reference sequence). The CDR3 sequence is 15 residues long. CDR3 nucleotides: TGTGCCAGTAGGGGCGGGTTCGCGAACACCGGGGAGCTGTTTTTT. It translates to CASRGGFANTGELFF.

CDR3 nucleotides: TGTGCCAGTAGTATAGATCTTCGGCAGGGAAACGGCTACACCTTC. Amino acids: CASSIDLRQGNGYTF. The chain recombines TRBV19 with TRBJ1-2, with a weak D call TRBD1 (5 bases). Per the germline V gene, CDR1 is LNHDA and CDR2 is SQIVND (reference sequence). V lost 0 bases and J 8 bases, leaving 16 bases between the germline ends. CDR3 size: 15 residues.

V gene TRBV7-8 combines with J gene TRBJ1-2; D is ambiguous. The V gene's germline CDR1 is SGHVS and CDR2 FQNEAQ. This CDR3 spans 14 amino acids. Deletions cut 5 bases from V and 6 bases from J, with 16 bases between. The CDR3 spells CASSLSTGRNGYTF. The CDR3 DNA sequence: TGTGCCAGCAGCCTCAGCACGGGGAGGAATGGCTACACCTTC.

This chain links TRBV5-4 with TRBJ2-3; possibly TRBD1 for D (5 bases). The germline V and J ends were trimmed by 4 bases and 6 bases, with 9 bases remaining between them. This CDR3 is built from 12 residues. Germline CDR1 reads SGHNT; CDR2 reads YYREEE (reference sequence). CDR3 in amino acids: CASSQSGDTQYF. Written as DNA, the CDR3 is TGTGCCAGCAGCCAGTCAGGGGATACGCAGTATTTT.

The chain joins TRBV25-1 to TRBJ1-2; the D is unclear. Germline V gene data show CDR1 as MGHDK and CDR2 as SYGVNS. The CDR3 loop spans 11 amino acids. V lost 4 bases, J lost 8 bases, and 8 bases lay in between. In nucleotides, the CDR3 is TGTGCCAGCAGTGCGAGTTTCGGCTACACCTTC. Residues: CASSASFGYTF.

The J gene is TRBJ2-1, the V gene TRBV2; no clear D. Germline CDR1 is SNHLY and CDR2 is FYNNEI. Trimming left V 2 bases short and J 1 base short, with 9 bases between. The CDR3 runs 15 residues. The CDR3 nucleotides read TGTGCCAGCAGTGAATGGCTTTTATCCTACAATGAGCAGTTCTTC. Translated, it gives CASSEWLLSYNEQFF.

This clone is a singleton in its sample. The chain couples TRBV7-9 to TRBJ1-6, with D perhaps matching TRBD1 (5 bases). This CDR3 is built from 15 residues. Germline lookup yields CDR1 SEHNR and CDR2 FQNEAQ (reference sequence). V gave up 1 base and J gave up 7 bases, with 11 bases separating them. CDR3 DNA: TGTGCCAGCAGCTTAGAGGGACTGGAAAATTCACCCCTCCACTTT. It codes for CASSLEGLENSPLHF.

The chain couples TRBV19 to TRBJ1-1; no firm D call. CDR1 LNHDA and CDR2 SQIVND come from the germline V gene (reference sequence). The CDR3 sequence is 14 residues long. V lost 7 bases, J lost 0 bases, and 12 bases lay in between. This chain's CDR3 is CASKRAGVNTEAFF. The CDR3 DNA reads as TGTGCCAGTAAACGTGCCGGGGTGAACACTGAAGCTTTCTTT.

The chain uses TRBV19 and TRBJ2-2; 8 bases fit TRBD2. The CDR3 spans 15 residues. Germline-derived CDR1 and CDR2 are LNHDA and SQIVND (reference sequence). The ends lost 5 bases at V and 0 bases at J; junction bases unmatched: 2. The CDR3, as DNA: TGTGCCAGTAGTCGGGGACTAGCGAACACCGGGGAGCTGTTTTTT. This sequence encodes CASSRGLANTGELFF.

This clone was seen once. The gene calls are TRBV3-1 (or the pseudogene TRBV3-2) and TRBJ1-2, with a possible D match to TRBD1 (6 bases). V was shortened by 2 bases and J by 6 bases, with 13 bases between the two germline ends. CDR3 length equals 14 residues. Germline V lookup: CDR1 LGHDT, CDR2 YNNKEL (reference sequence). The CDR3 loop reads CASSQRIQGDGYTF. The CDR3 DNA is TGTGCCAGCAGCCAACGAATACAGGGAGATGGCTACACCTTC.

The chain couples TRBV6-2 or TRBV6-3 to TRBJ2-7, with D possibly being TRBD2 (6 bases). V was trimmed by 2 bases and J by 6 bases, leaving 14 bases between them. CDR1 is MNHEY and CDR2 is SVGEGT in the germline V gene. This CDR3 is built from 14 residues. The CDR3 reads CASSYVGTGREQYV. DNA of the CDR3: TGTGCCAGCAGTTACGTCGGGACTGGGCGCGAGCAGTACGTC.

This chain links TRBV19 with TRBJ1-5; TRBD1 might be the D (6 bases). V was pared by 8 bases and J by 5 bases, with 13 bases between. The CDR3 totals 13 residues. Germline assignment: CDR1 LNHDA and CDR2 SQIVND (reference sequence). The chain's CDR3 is CASSSPGDQPQHF. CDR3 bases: TGTGCCAGTTCCAGCCCAGGGGATCAGCCCCAGCATTTT.

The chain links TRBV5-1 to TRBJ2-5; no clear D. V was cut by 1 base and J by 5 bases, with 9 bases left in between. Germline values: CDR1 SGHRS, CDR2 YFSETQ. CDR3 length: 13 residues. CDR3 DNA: TGCGCCAGCAGCTTGTCACTAAAGGAGACCCAGTACTTC. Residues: CASSLSLKETQYF.

The CDR3 spells CASSIGGRVGNQPQHF. The DNA of the CDR3 is TGTGCCAGTAGTATAGGCGGCAGGGTGGGCAATCAGCCCCAGCATTTT. V is TRBV19 and J is TRBJ1-5, with D possibly being TRBD1 (5 bases). The V and J ends lost 1 base and 2 bases respectively, with 12 bases between them. Germline V lookup: CDR1 LNHDA, CDR2 SQIVND (reference sequence). This CDR3 is 16 amino acids long.

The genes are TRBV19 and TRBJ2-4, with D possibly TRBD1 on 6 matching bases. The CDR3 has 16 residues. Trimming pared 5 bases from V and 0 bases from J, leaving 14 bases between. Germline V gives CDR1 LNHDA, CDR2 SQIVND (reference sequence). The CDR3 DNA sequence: TGTGCCAGTAGTGCCACAGGGAGTTTAGCCAAAAACATTCAGTACTTC. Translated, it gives CASSATGSLAKNIQYF.

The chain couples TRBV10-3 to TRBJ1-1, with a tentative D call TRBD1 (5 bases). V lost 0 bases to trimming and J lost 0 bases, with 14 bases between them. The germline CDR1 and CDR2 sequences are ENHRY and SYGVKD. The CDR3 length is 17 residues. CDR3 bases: TGTGCCATCAGTGAGTCGGGCCCCGGGGGTGTGAACACTGAAGCTTTCTTT. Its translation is CAISESGPGGVNTEAFF.

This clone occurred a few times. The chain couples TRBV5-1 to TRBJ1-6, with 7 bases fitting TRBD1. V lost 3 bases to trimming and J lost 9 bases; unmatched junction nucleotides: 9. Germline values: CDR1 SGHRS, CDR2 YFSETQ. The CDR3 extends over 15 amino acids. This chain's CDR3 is CASSSTGTAASPLHF. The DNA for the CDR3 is TGCGCCAGCAGCTCCACCGGGACAGCAGCTTCACCCCTCCACTTT.

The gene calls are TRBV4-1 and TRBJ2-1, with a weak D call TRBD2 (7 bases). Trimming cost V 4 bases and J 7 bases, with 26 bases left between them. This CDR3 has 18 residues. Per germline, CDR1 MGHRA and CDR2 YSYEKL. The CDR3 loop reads CASSLSLIAGAWRNEQFF. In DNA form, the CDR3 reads TGCGCCAGCAGCCTCAGCCTGATCGCGGGGGCATGGAGGAATGAGCAGTTCTTC.

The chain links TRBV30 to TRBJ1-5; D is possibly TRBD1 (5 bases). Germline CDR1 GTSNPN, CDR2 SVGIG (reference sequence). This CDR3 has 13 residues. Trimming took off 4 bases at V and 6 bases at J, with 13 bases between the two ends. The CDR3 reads CAWNGQGGQPQHF. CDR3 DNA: TGTGCCTGGAACGGCCAGGGAGGTCAGCCCCAGCATTTT.

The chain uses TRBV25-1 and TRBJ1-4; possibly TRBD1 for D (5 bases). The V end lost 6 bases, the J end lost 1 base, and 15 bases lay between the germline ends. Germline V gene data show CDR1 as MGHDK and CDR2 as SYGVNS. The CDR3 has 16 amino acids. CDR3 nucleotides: TGTGCCAGCAGCGGTTGGAGGGGAGGAACTAATGAAAAACTGTTTTTT. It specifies CASSGWRGGTNEKLFF.

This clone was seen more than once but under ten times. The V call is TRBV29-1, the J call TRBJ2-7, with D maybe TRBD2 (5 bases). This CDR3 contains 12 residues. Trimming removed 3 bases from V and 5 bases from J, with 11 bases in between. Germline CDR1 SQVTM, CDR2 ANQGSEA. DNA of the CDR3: TGCAGCGTTGACGAGGGTTACCACGAGCAGTACTTC. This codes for CSVDEGYHEQYF.

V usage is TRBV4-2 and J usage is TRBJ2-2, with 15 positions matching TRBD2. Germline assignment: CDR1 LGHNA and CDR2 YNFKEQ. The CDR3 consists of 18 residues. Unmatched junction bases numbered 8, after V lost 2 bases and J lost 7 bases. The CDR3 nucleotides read TGTGCCAGCAGCCAAAGGGGACTAGCGGGGGGCCAAAGCGGGGAGCTGTTTTTT. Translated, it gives CASSQRGLAGGQSGELFF.

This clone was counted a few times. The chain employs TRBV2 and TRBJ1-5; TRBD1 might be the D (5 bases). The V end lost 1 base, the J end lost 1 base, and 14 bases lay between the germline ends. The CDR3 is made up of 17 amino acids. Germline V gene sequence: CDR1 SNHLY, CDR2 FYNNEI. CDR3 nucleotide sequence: TGTGCCAGCAGTGAAGTACCGGGGGTTATGAGCAATCAGCCCCAGCATTTT. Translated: CASSEVPGVMSNQPQHF.

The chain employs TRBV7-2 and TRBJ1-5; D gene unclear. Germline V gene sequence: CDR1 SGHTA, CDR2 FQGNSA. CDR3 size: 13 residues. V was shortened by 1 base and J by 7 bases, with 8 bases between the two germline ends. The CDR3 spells CASSLVKSQPQHF. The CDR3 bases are TGTGCCAGCAGCTTAGTAAAATCCCAGCCCCAGCATTTT.

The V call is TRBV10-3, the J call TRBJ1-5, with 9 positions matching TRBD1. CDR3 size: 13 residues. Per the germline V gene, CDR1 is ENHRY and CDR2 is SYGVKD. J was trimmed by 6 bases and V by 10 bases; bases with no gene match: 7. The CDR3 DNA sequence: TGTGCCACCGACCCGGACAGGGGTCAGCCCCAGCATTTT. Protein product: CATDPDRGQPQHF.